Listed here are 32 T cell receptor beta chains from one sample, sequenced in a study of radiotherapy plus CTLA-4 blockade in lung cancer. The data were produced by immunoSEQ multiplex PCR, yet TCRdb's version contains in-frame clones alone and is incomplete. This sample has approximately 40,000 clones, with approximately 86% found just once. This specimen was peripheral blood, taken from a patient treated with radiotherapy plus ipilimumab. These receptors were obtained from a human donor with non-small cell lung cancer whose response to radiotherapy plus ipilimumab could not be evaluated.

The chain is built from TRBV7-9 and TRBJ2-6; 7 bases map to TRBD1. The CDR3 covers 15 residues. Germline-derived CDR1 and CDR2 are SEHNR and FQNEAQ (reference sequence). The trim removed 5 bases at V and 4 bases at J, leaving 5 bases unmatched. The CDR3 here is CASSPPRGGANVLTF. Here the CDR3 DNA reads TGTGCCAGCAGCCCTCCCAGGGGGGGGGCCAACGTCCTGACTTTC.

The chain employs TRBV7-2 and TRBJ2-7, with TRBD2 matching 10 bases. The V gene end was trimmed by 5 bases and the J gene end by 5 bases; junction bases not matched to a gene: 15. CDR1 and CDR2 from the germline V gene are SGHTA and FQGNSA. CDR3 size: 17 residues. The CDR3 region is CASSPRTSGGGTHEQYF. The CDR3 DNA reads as TGTGCCAGCAGCCCAAGGACTAGCGGCGGGGGCACCCACGAGCAGTACTTC.

Only a few counts were recorded for this clone. V usage is TRBV5-1 and J usage is TRBJ2-7; D is perhaps TRBD2 (6 bases). CDR3 length: 15 residues. The germline CDR1 and CDR2 sequences are SGHRS and YFSETQ. V lost 0 bases and J 6 bases, leaving 16 bases between the germline ends. The DNA of the CDR3 is TGCGCCAGCAGCTTGGTCGGTGGCGGGGCGGGCGAGCAGTACTTC. Amino acids: CASSLVGGGAGEQYF.

This chain links TRBV7-2 with TRBJ1-6; D gene uncertain. Germline V CDR1 and CDR2: SGHTA, FQGNSA. V shed 4 bases and J shed 10 bases, with 11 bases lying between them. The CDR3 spans 13 residues. CDR3 residues: CASSSRVESPLHF. CDR3 coding DNA: TGTGCCAGCAGCTCGCGGGTAGAATCACCCCTCCACTTT.

The V call is TRBV12-5, the J call TRBJ1-2; D possibly corresponds to TRBD1 (6 bases). The CDR3 has 13 amino acids. The germline gives CDR1 LGHNT, CDR2 FRNRAP. The V gene lost 5 bases and the J gene lost 7 bases, with 14 bases spanning the gap. The CDR3 DNA is TGTGCTAGTGGTCTCCCTTGGGGGCTTGGCTACACCTTC. Encoded protein: CASGLPWGLGYTF.

The V and J genes are TRBV28 and TRBJ1-2, with 10 nucleotides matching TRBD1. The V segment lost 5 bases and the J segment 13 bases; nucleotides outside the gene matches: 13. This CDR3 is 14 amino acids long. The germline V gene encodes CDR1 MDHEN and CDR2 SYDVKM. CDR3 residues: CASSPVRQGAFLTF. CDR3 coding DNA: TGTGCCAGCAGTCCCGTTAGACAGGGGGCTTTCCTCACCTTC.

The rearrangement joins TRBV29-1 to TRBJ1-1; D not resolved. CDR1 and CDR2 (germline): SQVTM, ANQGSEA. This CDR3 is built from 10 residues. V gave up 7 bases and J gave up 0 bases, with 3 bases separating them. The CDR3 region is CSAMNTEAFF. The CDR3 region has the DNA TGCAGCGCCATGAACACTGAAGCTTTCTTT.

The genes are TRBV28 and TRBJ2-2; D might be TRBD1 (6 bases). The germline V gene has CDR1 MDHEN and CDR2 SYDVKM. V shed 2 bases and J shed 0 bases, with 16 bases lying between them. CDR3 length: 18 amino acids. CDR3 in amino acids: CASSLKRTEKTNTGELFF. CDR3 nucleotides: TGTGCCAGCAGTTTAAAGCGGACAGAGAAGACGAACACCGGGGAGCTGTTTTTT.

The chain combines TRBV4-1 with TRBJ2-3; D unclear. The CDR3 length is 14 residues. CDR1 and CDR2 from the germline V gene are MGHRA and YSYEKL. Trimming took 0 bases from V and 10 from J, leaving 14 bases between them. Here the CDR3 reads CASSQEGVGRAQYF. DNA of the CDR3: TGCGCCAGCAGCCAAGAAGGCGTCGGCCGGGCGCAGTATTTT.

The rearrangement uses TRBV5-1 and TRBJ2-1, with TRBD2 identical over 16 bases. V dropped 4 bases and J dropped 6; count of bases not matched to a gene: 16. CDR3 length: 20 residues. Per the germline V gene, CDR1 is SGHRS and CDR2 is YFSETQ. The CDR3 DNA reads TGCGCCAGCAGCCCAGACGGGACTAGCGGGAGGGCTGGGTACGGCAATGAGCAGTTCTTC. Translation: CASSPDGTSGRAGYGNEQFF.

The rearrangement uses TRBV5-5 and TRBJ1-2, with 9 bases matching TRBD1. V lost 4 bases and J lost 5; bases outside the gene matches: 9. CDR1 SGHKS and CDR2 YYEKEE come from the germline V gene (reference sequence). The CDR3 covers 15 residues. The CDR3 reads CASSETDRGGYGYTF. The DNA of the CDR3 is TGTGCCAGCAGCGAAACGGACAGGGGAGGTTATGGCTACACCTTC. The variable domain in full, with the rest retrieved from reference TRBV5-5 and TRBJ1-2, is DAGVTQSPTHLIKTRGQQVTLRCSPISGHKSVSWYQQVLGQGPQFIFQYYEKEERGRGNFPDRFSARQFPNYSSELNVNALLLGDSALYLCASSETDRGGYGYTFGSGTRLTVV.

In this sample, this clone turned up a few times. The genes are TRBV10-2 and TRBJ2-5, with 10 bases matching TRBD1. Germline lookup yields CDR1 WSHSY and CDR2 SAAADI. J gave up 11 bases and V 1 base, and 10 bases lay outside the gene matches. This CDR3 region has 15 residues. The CDR3: CASSELGQGPGGQYF. In DNA, the CDR3 is TGCGCCAGCAGTGAGTTGGGACAGGGGCCAGGGGGGCAGTACTTC.

The chain uses TRBV7-7 and TRBJ2-1; the D gene is possibly TRBD2 (6 bases). The CDR3 has 12 amino acids. From germline, CDR1 is SSHAT and CDR2 FNYEAQ (reference sequence). The chain's CDR3 is CANRGREDEQFF. In DNA form, the CDR3 reads TGTGCTAATCGTGGGCGGGAAGATGAGCAGTTCTTC.

V is TRBV2 and J is TRBJ2-5; possibly TRBD1 for D (6 bases). The germline V gene has CDR1 SNHLY and CDR2 FYNNEI. This CDR3 has 14 amino acids. The V end was cut by 0 bases, the J end by 5 bases, with 10 bases between. DNA for the CDR3: TGTGCCAGCAGTGAAGCCTCGCAGGGGGAGACCCAGTACTTC. This encodes CASSEASQGETQYF.

The rearrangement links TRBV29-1 to TRBJ1-6, with TRBD1 matching over 9 bases. The CDR3 runs 13 residues. After removal of 8 bases from V and 10 bases from J, the junction contained 9 bases not matched to a gene. CDR1 SQVTM and CDR2 ANQGSEA come from the germline V gene. CDR3 loop: CSPIRDRESPLHF. The CDR3 nucleotides are TGCAGCCCCATCCGGGACAGGGAATCACCCCTCCACTTT.

This clone was observed a single time. This chain's CDR3 is CSALSSYNEQFF. CDR3 nucleotides: TGCAGCGCGTTGAGCTCCTACAATGAGCAGTTCTTC. This chain connects TRBV29-1 to TRBJ2-1; D not certain. The germline V gene has CDR1 SQVTM and CDR2 ANQGSEA. Deletions cut 7 bases from V and 0 bases from J, with 7 bases between. The CDR3 contains 12 residues.

The J gene is TRBJ2-4, the V gene TRBV7-6; 7 bases match TRBD2. This CDR3 comprises 15 residues. The germline CDR1 and CDR2 sequences are SGHVS and FNYEAQ. Losses at the gene ends were 5 bases for V and 7 bases for J; bases not matched to a gene: 11. Here the CDR3 reads CASSQWGGSGNIQYF. In DNA form, the CDR3 reads TGTGCCAGCAGCCAGTGGGGAGGGTCTGGGAACATTCAGTACTTC. Full variable domain (remainder filled in from reference TRBV7-6 and TRBJ2-4): GAGVSQSPRYKVTKRGQDVALRCDPISGHVSLYWYRQALGQGPEFLTYFNYEAQQDKSGLPNDRFSAERPEGSISTLTIQRTEQRDSAMYRCASSQWGGSGNIQYFGAGTRLSVL.

The chain joins TRBV4-1 to TRBJ1-3; no clear D gene. The germline V gene encodes CDR1 MGHRA and CDR2 YSYEKL. This CDR3 is 15 amino acids long. V dropped 0 bases and J dropped 2 bases, with 8 bases sitting between them. The CDR3 is CASSQERNPGNTIYF. For the CDR3, the DNA is TGCGCCAGCAGCCAAGAGAGGAATCCTGGAAACACCATATATTTT.

The chain couples TRBV19 to TRBJ1-5, with TRBD1 matching 8 bases. Trimming removed 4 bases from V and 3 bases from J; junction bases left unmatched: 2. The CDR3 has 14 residues. In germline, CDR1 is LNHDA, CDR2 SQIVND (reference sequence). CDR3 residues: CASSTGQVNQPQHF. For the CDR3, the DNA is TGTGCCAGTAGTACGGGACAGGTCAATCAGCCCCAGCATTTT.

This chain links TRBV13 with TRBJ2-2; TRBD1 is a possible D gene (6 bases). Trimming left V 5 bases short and J 1 base short, with 8 bases between. This CDR3 is built from 14 residues. Germline CDR1 is PRHDT and CDR2 is FYEKMQ (reference sequence). The CDR3 coding sequence is TGTGCCAGCAGCGAGACAGGGAACACCGGGGAGCTGTTTTTT. Translating gives CASSETGNTGELFF. The full variable domain, rest sourced from reference TRBV13 and TRBJ2-2, is AAGVIQSPRHLIKEKRETATLKCYPIPRHDTVYWYQQGPGQDPQFLISFYEKMQSDKGSIPDRFSAQQFSDYHSELNMSSLELGDSALYFCASSETGNTGELFFGEGSRLTVL.

This clone was observed a single time. The rearrangement joins TRBV4-1 to TRBJ2-3, with D possibly being TRBD2 (6 bases). Per the germline V gene, CDR1 is MGHRA and CDR2 is YSYEKL. The CDR3 contains 14 residues. Trimming took off 1 base at V and 4 bases at J, with 9 bases between the two ends. The CDR3 region has the DNA TGCGCCAGCAGCCAAGTGAGGGAGGCAGATACGCAGTATTTT. The encoded protein is CASSQVREADTQYF.

This clone has just one count. The rearrangement links TRBV2 to TRBJ2-3; 9 positions match TRBD2. V shed 3 bases and J 0 bases; nucleotides not matched to a gene: 4. CDR1 and CDR2 from the germline V gene are SNHLY and FYNNEI. This CDR3 is built from 16 residues. In DNA, the CDR3 is TGTGCCAGCAGTGAGAGTAGCGGGGGAAGCACAGATACGCAGTATTTT. Its translation: CASSESSGGSTDTQYF.

The chain couples TRBV4-3 to TRBJ2-5, with D unresolved. Trimming pared 2 bases from V and 5 bases from J, leaving 15 bases between. This CDR3 has 15 residues. Germline CDR1 and CDR2: LGHNA and YSLEER. CDR3: CASSQSASNGETQYF. The CDR3 coding sequence is TGCGCCAGCAGCCAAAGTGCGAGTAACGGGGAGACCCAGTACTTC.

The chain combines TRBV5-4 with TRBJ2-7; D might be TRBD1 (6 bases). This CDR3 contains 15 residues. V was trimmed by 2 bases and J by 4 bases, leaving 16 bases between them. Germline V CDR1 and CDR2: SGHNT, YYREEE (reference sequence). CDR3 sequence (DNA): TGTGCCAGCAGCTTACCCGGTGGGGGCGAGTACGAGCAGTACTTC. This gives the protein CASSLPGGGEYEQYF.

The genes are TRBV6-5 and TRBJ2-7; the D is unclear. This CDR3 region has 16 residues. Germline loops: CDR1 MNHEY, CDR2 SVGAGI. Trimming took 0 bases from V and 4 from J, leaving 16 bases between them. The chain's CDR3 is CASSYSMPTRSYEQYF. The CDR3 DNA sequence: TGTGCCAGCAGTTACTCGATGCCCACGAGGTCGTACGAGCAGTACTTC.

This chain joins TRBV4-2 and TRBJ2-2; D not certain. The CDR3 length is 15 residues. V was trimmed by 1 base and J by 4 bases, leaving 10 bases between them. Germline CDR1 and CDR2: LGHNA and YNFKEQ. CDR3: CASSQGLEITGELFF. Here the CDR3 DNA reads TGTGCCAGCAGCCAAGGGCTAGAGATCACCGGGGAGCTGTTTTTT.

J is TRBJ1-6 and V is TRBV5-4; possibly TRBD1 for D (6 bases). Germline CDR1 is SGHNT and CDR2 is YYREEE (reference sequence). Trimming pared 6 bases from V and 9 bases from J, leaving 13 bases between. The length of the CDR3 is 13 residues. CDR3: CASKLGGVSPLHF. CDR3 nucleotide sequence: TGTGCCAGCAAATTAGGGGGTGTTTCACCCCTCCACTTT.

This chain joins TRBV11-2 and TRBJ2-5; 11 bases fit TRBD2. Per germline, CDR1 SGHAT and CDR2 FQNNGV. V gave up 5 bases and J gave up 5 bases; unmatched junction bases: 13. The CDR3 spans 17 residues. The CDR3 DNA sequence: TGTGCCAGCAGCCGGGGGAGTACTAGCGGGAGTTTCGAGACCCAGTACTTC. As protein: CASSRGSTSGSFETQYF.

The chain couples TRBV7-2 to TRBJ1-5; perhaps TRBD1 as D (5 bases). Deletions cut 5 bases from V and 1 base from J, with 15 bases between. The CDR3 has 16 amino acids. Germline V gives CDR1 SGHTA, CDR2 FQGNSA. The CDR3 here is CASSLLGGESNQPQHF. CDR3 in DNA: TGTGCCAGCAGCCTTCTGGGGGGGGAAAGCAATCAGCCCCAGCATTTT.

This clone has only one observation. The chain carries TRBV6-6 and TRBJ2-7, with TRBD1 identical over 10 bases. Germline CDR1 and CDR2: MNHNY and SVGAGI (reference sequence). Losses at the gene ends were 7 bases for V and 11 bases for J; bases not matched to a gene: 11. This CDR3 region has 13 residues. DNA for the CDR3: TGTGCCAGCACTGCGGGACAGGGGATCACGGAGTACTTC. This gives the protein CASTAGQGITEYF.

The genes are TRBV5-6 and TRBJ2-2, with D perhaps TRBD1 (6 bases). Between the trimmed V and J ends, which lost 0 bases and 4 bases, there was a span of 7 bases. Germline CDR1 is SGHDT and CDR2 is YYEEEE. The CDR3 is 14 amino acids. In nucleotides, the CDR3 is TGTGCCAGCAGCTTGGACAGGGCCACCGGGGAGCTGTTTTTT. Translated, it gives CASSLDRATGELFF. The full variable domain, in which reference TRBV5-6 and TRBJ2-2 provide the parts outside the CDR3, is DAGVTQSPTHLIKTRGQQVTLRCSPKSGHDTVSWYQQALGQGPQFIFQYYEEEERQRGNFPDRFSGHQFPNYSSELNVNALLLGDSALYLCASSLDRATGELFFGEGSRLTVL.

Written as DNA, the CDR3 is TGTGCCAGCAGCTTAGATTCTATAGCGGGAGTCTACGAGCAGTACTTC. Its translation is CASSLDSIAGVYEQYF. The chain employs TRBV7-2 and TRBJ2-7, with 9 bases fitting TRBD2. This CDR3 has 16 amino acids. Germline trimming cut 1 base from V and 3 bases from J; bases unmatched to any gene: 7. Germline V gene data show CDR1 as SGHTA and CDR2 as FQGNSA. The whole variable domain, remainder taken from reference TRBV7-2 and TRBJ2-7, is GAGVSQSPSNKVTEKGKDVELRCDPISGHTALYWYRQSLGQGLEFLIYFQGNSAPDKSGLPSDRFSAERTGGSVSTLTIQRTQQEDSAVYLCASSLDSIAGVYEQYFGPGTRLTVT.